This T cell receptor (beta chain) was sequenced during a study of blood T cell repertoires in COVID-19. Across the whole study: Sites in the United States, Italy and Spain provided acute and convalescent COVID-19 samples. PBMCs, B-cell-depleted T cells, or T cells provided the cDNA or gDNA that made up the material.

In the source study's methods: Amplification of reference gene primers provided the estimated nucleated cell counts. Some clones are missing from TCRdb's copy, which holds only in-frame ones; the method was immunoSEQ multiplex PCR. V, J and clone size are those of that table, while D and trimming were read from the DNA. Of roughly 110,000 clones in the sample, around four fifths are singletons; the top ten hold around 8.5%. The CDR3 has 13 residues. Germline assignment: CDR1 MNHEY and CDR2 SVGAGI. Deletions cut 6 bases from V and 6 bases from J, with 14 bases between. This receptor was identified in a woman aged 40 to 55 with acute or convalescent COVID-19. The gene calls are TRBV6-5 and TRBJ1-1; the D gene is possibly TRBD1 (6 bases). Sequencing input: peripheral blood. Here the CDR3 reads CASSRGLRAEAFF. CDR3 nucleotide sequence: TGTGCCAGCAGCAGGGGATTAAGGGCTGAAGCTTTCTTT.